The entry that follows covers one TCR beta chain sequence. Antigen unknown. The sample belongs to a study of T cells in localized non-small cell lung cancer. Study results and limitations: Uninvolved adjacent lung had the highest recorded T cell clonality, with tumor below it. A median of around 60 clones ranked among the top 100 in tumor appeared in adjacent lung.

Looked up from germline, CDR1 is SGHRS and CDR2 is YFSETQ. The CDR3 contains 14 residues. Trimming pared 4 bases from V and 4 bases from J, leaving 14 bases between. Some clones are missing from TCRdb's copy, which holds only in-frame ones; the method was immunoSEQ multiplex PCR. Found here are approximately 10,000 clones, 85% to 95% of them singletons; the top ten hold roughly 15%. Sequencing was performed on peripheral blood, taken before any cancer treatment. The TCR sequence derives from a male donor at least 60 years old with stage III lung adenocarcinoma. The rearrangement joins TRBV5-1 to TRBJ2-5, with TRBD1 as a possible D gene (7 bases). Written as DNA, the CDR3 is TGCGCCAGCAGCACACAGGGGAGGACAGAGACCCAGTACTTC. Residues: CASSTQGRTETQYF. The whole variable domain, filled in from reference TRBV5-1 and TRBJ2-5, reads KAGVTQTPRYLIKTRGQQVTLSCSPISGHRSVSWYQQTPGQGLQFLFEYFSETQRNKGNFPGRFSGRQFSNSRSEMNVSTLELGDSALYLCASSTQGRTETQYFGPGTRLLVL.